The 20 T cell receptor beta chains given below trace back to one sample, sequenced in a study of CD8 T cells in ankylosing spondylitis. Study-wide findings and caveats: Seven to nine highly homologous variants formed a TCR beta motif that appeared characteristic of ankylosing spondylitis blood.

Each CDR3 protein is one row after TCRdb ran MiXCR on the 5' RACE reads. The sample has roughly 700,000 distinct CDR3 sequences; 15% to 20% are singletons. Their antigen targets remain unknown. Sequences were obtained from blood, either unsorted or a sorted T cell fraction (not recorded which). The receptor source for this set is a male donor with ankylosing spondylitis.

This clonotype was observed many times. The chain links TRBV20-1 to TRBJ2-7, with TRBD2 matching over 7 bases. V gave up 3 bases and J gave up 0 bases; unmatched junction bases: 8. CDR1 is DFQATT and CDR2 is SNEGSKA in the germline V gene (reference sequence). This CDR3 spans 15 amino acids. CDR3 nucleotides: TGCAGTGCTAGCGGGGGGTTTTCTGTCTCCTACGAGCAGTACTTC. This codes for CSASGGFSVSYEQYF.

This clonotype appeared a single time. This sequence may be a read error, since a much larger clone differs from it by one base. This rearrangement joins TRBV12-3 or TRBV12-4 to TRBJ1-1, with D hard to call. This CDR3 has 15 amino acids. The CDR3 is CASSTPGGSRTEGFF. The CDR3 coding sequence is TGTGCCAGCAGCACTCCGGGAGGAAGCCGGACTGAAGGTTTCTTT.

This clonotype was seen a handful of times. CDR3 loop: CASSRTPGGEQYF. In DNA, the CDR3 is TGCGCCAGCAGCAGGACGCCAGGGGGGGAGCAGTACTTC. This chain joins TRBV10-1 and TRBJ2-7, with D possibly being TRBD1 (7 bases). CDR3 length: 13 residues. The V end lost 6 bases, the J end lost 7 bases, and 16 bases lay between the germline ends. Germline V gene sequence: CDR1 WNHNN, CDR2 SYGVQD (reference sequence).

This clonotype was observed a few times. V and J are TRBV20-1 and TRBJ2-1; 8 bases are shared with TRBD2. J lost 0 bases, V lost 6 bases, and 7 bases had no gene match. CDR1 is DFQATT and CDR2 is SNEGSKA in the germline V gene (reference sequence). The CDR3 extends over 15 amino acids. The CDR3 region has the DNA TGCAGTGCACTCCTGGCGGGGGGCTCCTACAATGAGCAGTTCTTC. Translated: CSALLAGGSYNEQFF.

This clonotype was seen a handful of times. J is TRBJ2-3 and V is TRBV24-1; the D is unclear. The CDR3 runs to 13 residues. From germline, CDR1 is KGHDR and CDR2 SFDVKD. V was pared by 3 bases and J by 6 bases, with 9 bases between. DNA for the CDR3: TGTGCCACCAGTGATCCTCCTTCGGATACGCAGTATTTT. It translates to CATSDPPSDTQYF.

This chain links TRBV12-5 with TRBJ2-7; no definite D call. Deletions cut 5 bases from V and 7 bases from J, with 15 bases between. The CDR3 spans 13 residues. Germline CDR1 is LGHNT and CDR2 is FRNRAP. The CDR3 coding sequence is TGTGCTAGTGGTAGGAGTTCTTTCGGAGAGCAGTACTTC. Translating gives CASGRSSFGEQYF.

This clonotype appeared a single time. The genes are TRBV11-2 and TRBJ2-7; TRBD1 matches at 11 bases. CDR3 length: 14 residues. Trimming cost V 5 bases and J 5 bases; bases outside gene matches: 5. The germline CDR1 and CDR2 sequences are SGHAT and FQNNGV. The DNA of the CDR3 is TGTGCCAGCAGCGCCGGACAGGGGGCCCACGAGCAGTACTTC. It yields the protein CASSAGQGAHEQYF.

This clonotype has just a few counts. V is TRBV4-3 and J is TRBJ2-2, with D hard to call. Germline CDR1 reads LGHNA; CDR2 reads YSLEER. The CDR3 contains 15 residues. V was shortened by 0 bases and J by 2 bases, with 7 bases between the two germline ends. CDR3 region: CASSQDGLNTGELFF. CDR3 nucleotide sequence: TGCGCCAGCAGCCAAGACGGGCTCAACACCGGGGAGCTGTTTTTT.

J is TRBJ1-2 and V is TRBV29-1, with D hard to call. Per the germline V gene, CDR1 is SQVTM and CDR2 is ANQGSEA. V lost 0 bases and J 2 bases, leaving 13 bases between the germline ends. This CDR3 has 15 amino acids. The CDR3 DNA follows: TGCAGCGTTGAAGATTTAACCGATCGCAACTATGGCTACACCTTC. Encoded protein: CSVEDLTDRNYGYTF.

The J gene is TRBJ2-3, the V gene TRBV15; 13 nucleotides agree with TRBD2. Germline-derived CDR1 and CDR2 are LNHNV and YYDKDF (reference sequence). The length of the CDR3 is 20 residues. V shed 3 bases, J shed 4 bases, and the junction held 16 bases outside the gene matches. CDR3 in amino acids: CATSSPTSGGALLGADTQYF. The DNA for the CDR3 is TGTGCCACCAGCAGCCCAACTAGCGGGGGGGCCTTATTGGGTGCAGATACGCAGTATTTT. Combining the CDR3 with reference TRBV15 and TRBJ2-3 gives the whole variable domain DAMVIQNPRYQVTQFGKPVTLSCSQTLNHNVMYWYQQKSSQAPKLLFHYYDKDFNNEADTPDNFQSRRPNTSFCFLDIRSPGLGDTAMYLCATSSPTSGGALLGADTQYFGPGTRLTVL.

This chain uses TRBV5-1 with TRBJ2-7, with D perhaps matching TRBD1 or TRBD2 (5 bases each). There are 15 residues in the CDR3. V was cut by 0 bases and J by 7 bases, with 17 bases left in between. Per the germline V gene, CDR1 is SGHRS and CDR2 is YFSETQ. In nucleotides, the CDR3 is TGCGCCAGCAGCTTGGGTGGGACCCGAAGCGAGGAGCAGTACTTC. It yields the protein CASSLGGTRSEEQYF. The full variable domain, rest sourced from reference TRBV5-1 and TRBJ2-7, is KAGVTQTPRYLIKTRGQQVTLSCSPISGHRSVSWYQQTPGQGLQFLFEYFSETQRNKGNFPGRFSGRQFSNSRSEMNVSTLELGDSALYLCASSLGGTRSEEQYFGPGTRLTVT.

J is TRBJ2-5 and V is TRBV10-3; 9 bases line up with TRBD1. The CDR3 is 16 amino acids. J was trimmed by 4 bases and V by 0 bases; bases with no gene match: 6. Germline assignment: CDR1 ENHRY and CDR2 SYGVKD. The CDR3 sequence is CAISESTGQGGETQYF. DNA of the CDR3: TGTGCCATCAGTGAGTCGACGGGACAGGGAGGAGAGACCCAGTACTTC.

The chain joins TRBV12-3 or TRBV12-4 to TRBJ1-5; D gene ambiguous. The length of the CDR3 is 16 residues. Trimming left V 3 bases short and J 1 base short, with 13 bases between. The CDR3 DNA reads TGTGCCAGCAGTTTTCTCGGACCTGCCAGCAATCAGCCCCAGCATTTT. Amino acid sequence: CASSFLGPASNQPQHF.

This clonotype was seen only a few times. The chain has TRBV20-1 and TRBJ2-1; D is ambiguous. Germline CDR1 and CDR2: DFQATT and SNEGSKA (reference sequence). This CDR3 comprises 13 residues. V lost 5 bases and J lost 0, with 8 bases in between. CDR3 residues: CSALQTSYNEQFF. In DNA form, the CDR3 reads TGCAGTGCTTTACAGACCTCCTACAATGAGCAGTTCTTC.

V is TRBV6-1 and J is TRBJ2-1; TRBD2 might be the D (7 bases). Trimming removed 2 bases at V and 9 bases at J, with 17 bases between. CDR3 size: 15 residues. CDR1 is MNHNS, CDR2 SASEGT, per germline. CDR3 amino acids: CASSEMRGGVGEQFF. CDR3 DNA: TGTGCCAGCAGTGAAATGAGGGGGGGGGTAGGTGAGCAGTTCTTC.

The table lists this clonotype with a few counts. This rearrangement joins TRBV5-1 to TRBJ2-3; TRBD1 might be the D (5 bases). The ends were cut back, 4 bases at V and 2 bases at J, with 20 bases in the middle. CDR3 size: 17 residues. Germline CDR1 reads SGHRS; CDR2 reads YFSETQ. Here the CDR3 DNA reads TGCGCCAGCAGCAAGGCCTCGGGCCCTGGGGCCACAGATACGCAGTATTTT. This translates into CASSKASGPGATDTQYF.

CDR3 bases: TGTGCCAGCTCACCCCGGGGAGCGACGAACACCGGGGAGCTGTTTTTT. Protein product: CASSPRGATNTGELFF. The V and J genes are TRBV18 and TRBJ2-2; TRBD2 is a possible D gene (5 bases). CDR3 length: 16 amino acids. Trimming removed 3 bases at V and 0 bases at J, with 11 bases between. Germline V gene data show CDR1 as KGHSH and CDR2 as LQKENI.

The chain has TRBV7-6 and TRBJ2-7; 16 bases are a match to TRBD2. V lost 5 bases to trimming and J lost 5 bases; unmatched junction nucleotides: 12. CDR1 is SGHVS, CDR2 FNYEAQ, per germline. This CDR3 has 18 residues. The CDR3, as DNA: TGTGCCAGCAGCCCCGGGACAGGGGGACTAGCGGGAGGGGACGAGCAGTACTTC. Encoded protein: CASSPGTGGLAGGDEQYF.

The chain recombines TRBV6-2 or TRBV6-3 with TRBJ2-7, with D tentatively TRBD2 (6 bases). Germline-derived CDR1 and CDR2 are MNHEY and SVGEGT. Trimming left V 6 bases short and J 1 base short, with 19 bases between. The CDR3 contains 16 residues. This CDR3 reads CASRIAGAGLSYEQYF. Here the CDR3 DNA reads TGTGCCAGCAGAATAGCCGGGGCGGGGCTGTCCTACGAGCAGTACTTC.

In its sample, this clonotype was seen many times. The rearrangement links TRBV12-3 or TRBV12-4 to TRBJ1-4; no definite D call. V was trimmed by 4 bases and J by 3 bases, leaving 9 bases between them. CDR3 length: 14 amino acids. The CDR3 loop is CASSSDGSNEKLFF. DNA of the CDR3: TGTGCCAGCAGTTCCGACGGATCTAATGAAAAACTGTTTTTT.